These T cell receptor beta chains were read from a single sample in a study of OX40 agonist ivuxolimab in advanced cancers. Clones were read by immunoSEQ multiplex PCR, and TCRdb kept only the in-frame ones, dropping some. This table holds 9,500 to 15,000 clones, around 74% found once. The material was CD4+ or CD8+ T cells sorted from blood, obtained in a trial of the OX40 agonist ivuxolimab. The origin of the receptors is an adult with an advanced solid tumor such as melanoma, head and neck, liver or kidney cancer. The CDR3 runs from the conserved cysteine through the conserved F or W. The D gene is left open where the match is weak. Clone size appears in some rows only: once, few, many, or a class for an expanded clone.

CDR3aa	CDR3nt	abundance	d_gene	v_gene	j_gene
CASSQDGGQPQHF	TGCGCCAGCAGCCAAGACGGCGGGCAGCCCCAGCATTTT	few	-	TRBV4-3	TRBJ1-5
CASSEEQGTVRYEQYF	TGTGCCAGCAGTGAAGAGCAGGGGACAGTCAGGTACGAGCAGTACTTC	-	TRBD1	TRBV2	TRBJ2-7
CASSDPTSGMYNEQFF	TGTGCCAGCAGCGATCCCACTAGCGGGATGTACAATGAGCAGTTCTTC	-	TRBD2	TRBV9	TRBJ2-1
CASSSISRVGELFF	TGTGCCAGCAGCTCCATTAGCCGCGTTGGGGAGCTGTTTTTT	-	-	TRBV5-6	TRBJ2-2
CASTISPGTGNSPLHF	TGTGCCAGCACGATATCCCCTGGGACGGGCAATTCACCCCTCCACTTT	-	-	TRBV27	TRBJ1-6
CASSLGDAAYNEQFF	TGTGCCAGCAGCTTGGGAGACGCCGCCTACAATGAGCAGTTCTTC	-	-	TRBV5-4	TRBJ2-1
CASSKDRLEPAVGELFF	TGTGCCAGCTCAAAGGACAGGTTGGAGCCCGCCGTCGGGGAGCTGTTTTTT	-	TRBD1	TRBV18	TRBJ2-2
CASSLGTDGYTF	TGTGCCAGCAGCCTTGGGACCGATGGCTACACCTTC	-	-	TRBV7-2	TRBJ1-2
CASSPEQGAGNTIYF	TGTGCCAGCAGCCCCGAACAGGGGGCTGGAAACACCATATATTTT	-	TRBD1	TRBV27	TRBJ1-3
CASSLVPTDTQYF	TGTGCCAGCAGTTTGGTCCCTACAGATACGCAGTATTTT	-	-	TRBV28	TRBJ2-3
CASSLWSRGGQETQYF	TGTGCCAGCAGCTTGTGGAGCCGGGGTGGTCAGGAGACCCAGTACTTC	-	-	TRBV5-7	TRBJ2-5
CASSLAQPVRDEQFF	TGTGCCAGCAGCTTAGCGCAACCCGTCCGCGATGAGCAGTTCTTC	-	-	TRBV7-8	TRBJ2-1
CASSGWRQGGDEQFF	TGTGCCAGCAGCGGATGGCGACAGGGGGGAGATGAGCAGTTCTTC	-	TRBD1	TRBV2	TRBJ2-1
CASSLDGLAGGVGSGELFF	TGTGCCAGCAGCTTGGACGGACTAGCGGGAGGGGTTGGATCCGGGGAGCTGTTTTTT	medium-sized	TRBD2	TRBV5-4	TRBJ2-2
CASSSQGSYNEQFF	TGTGCCAGCAGCTCACAGGGATCCTACAATGAGCAGTTCTTC	-	-	TRBV7-2	TRBJ2-1
CASSVEGEWNTEAFF	TGTGCCAGCAGCGTAGAGGGGGAATGGAACACTGAAGCTTTCTTT	-	-	TRBV9	TRBJ1-1
CASSYDRVTETQYF	TGTGCCAGCAGTTACGACAGGGTAACAGAGACCCAGTACTTC	-	TRBD1	TRBV27	TRBJ2-5
CASSLGGAPTEAFF	TGTGCCAGCAGTTTAGGGGGCGCCCCCACTGAAGCTTTCTTT	-	-	TRBV28	TRBJ1-1
CASSDGQGYSPLHF	TGTGCCAGCAGTGACGGACAGGGTTATTCACCCCTCCACTTT	-	TRBD1	TRBV28	TRBJ1-6
CASSLGQRDTQYF	TGTGCCAGCAGTTTGGGACAGCGCGATACGCAGTATTTT	-	TRBD1	TRBV27	TRBJ2-3
CASSSSLVNTEAFF	TGTGCCAGCTCGAGCAGCTTGGTGAACACTGAAGCTTTCTTT	-	-	TRBV9	TRBJ1-1
CASSRDSYYEQYF	TGTGCCAGCAGCCGGGACAGCTACTACGAGCAGTACTTC	-	TRBD1	TRBV7-9	TRBJ2-7
CASRGDRGQGTGELFF	TGTGCCAGCAGGGGGGACAGGGGGCAGGGCACCGGGGAGCTGTTTTTT	-	TRBD1	TRBV2	TRBJ2-2